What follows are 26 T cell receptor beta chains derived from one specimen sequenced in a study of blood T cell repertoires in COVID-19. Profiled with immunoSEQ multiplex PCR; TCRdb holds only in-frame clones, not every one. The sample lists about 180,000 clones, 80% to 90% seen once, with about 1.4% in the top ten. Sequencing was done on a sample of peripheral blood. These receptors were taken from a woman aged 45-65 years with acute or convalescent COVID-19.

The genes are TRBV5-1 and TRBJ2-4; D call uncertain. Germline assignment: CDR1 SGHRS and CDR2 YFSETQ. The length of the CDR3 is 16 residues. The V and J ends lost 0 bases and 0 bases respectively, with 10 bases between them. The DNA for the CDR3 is TGCGCCAGCAGCTTGGAAGCCGGCGGAGCCAAAAACATTCAGTACTTC. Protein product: CASSLEAGGAKNIQYF.

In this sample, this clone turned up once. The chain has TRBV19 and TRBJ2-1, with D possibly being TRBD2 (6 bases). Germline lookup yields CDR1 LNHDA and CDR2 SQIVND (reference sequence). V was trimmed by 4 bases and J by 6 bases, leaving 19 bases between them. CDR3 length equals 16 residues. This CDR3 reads CASSTPGPRRGNEQFF. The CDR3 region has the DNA TGTGCCAGTAGTACGCCGGGACCCCGGAGGGGCAATGAGCAGTTCTTC.

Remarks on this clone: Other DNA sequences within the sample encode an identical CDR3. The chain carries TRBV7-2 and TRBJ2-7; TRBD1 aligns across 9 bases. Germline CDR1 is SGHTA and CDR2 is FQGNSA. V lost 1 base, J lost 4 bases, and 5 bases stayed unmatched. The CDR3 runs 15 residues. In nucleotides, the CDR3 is TGTGCCAGCAGCTTAGTCGGGACAGGGAGTTACGAGCAGTACTTC. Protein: CASSLVGTGSYEQYF.

The CDR3 spells CASRSDTGGTEAFF. Written as DNA, the CDR3 is TGTGCCAGCAGGTCAGACACAGGGGGCACTGAAGCTTTCTTT. The chain links TRBV6-5 to TRBJ1-1, with 8 bases identical to TRBD1. V was pared by 6 bases and J by 4 bases, with 7 bases of the junction left unmatched. Germline loops: CDR1 MNHEY, CDR2 SVGAGI. This CDR3 spans 14 amino acids.

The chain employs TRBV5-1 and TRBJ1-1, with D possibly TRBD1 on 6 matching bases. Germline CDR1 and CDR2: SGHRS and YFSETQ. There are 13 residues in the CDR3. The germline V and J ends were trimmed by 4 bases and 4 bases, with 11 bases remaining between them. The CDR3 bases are TGCGCCAGCAGCCTTACAGGGAGCACTGAAGCTTTCTTT. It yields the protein CASSLTGSTEAFF.

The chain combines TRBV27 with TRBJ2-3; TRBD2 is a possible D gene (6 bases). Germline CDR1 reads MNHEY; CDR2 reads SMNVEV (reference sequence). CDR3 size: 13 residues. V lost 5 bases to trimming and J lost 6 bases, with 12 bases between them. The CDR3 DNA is TGTGCCAGCAGTCCGACTAGGCGGGATACGCAGTATTTT. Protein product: CASSPTRRDTQYF.

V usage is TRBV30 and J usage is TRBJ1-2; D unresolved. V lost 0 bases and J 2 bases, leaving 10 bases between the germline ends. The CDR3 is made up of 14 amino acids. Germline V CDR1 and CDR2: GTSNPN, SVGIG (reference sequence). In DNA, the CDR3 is TGTGCCTGGAGTGTAAGTGTCAGGAACTATGGCTACACCTTC. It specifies CAWSVSVRNYGYTF.

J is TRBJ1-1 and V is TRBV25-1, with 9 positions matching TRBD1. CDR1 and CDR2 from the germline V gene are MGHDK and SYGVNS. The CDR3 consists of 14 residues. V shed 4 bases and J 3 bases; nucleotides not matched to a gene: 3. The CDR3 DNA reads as TGTGCCAGCAGTGCACAGGGGGCGGACACTGAAGCTTTCTTT. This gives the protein CASSAQGADTEAFF.

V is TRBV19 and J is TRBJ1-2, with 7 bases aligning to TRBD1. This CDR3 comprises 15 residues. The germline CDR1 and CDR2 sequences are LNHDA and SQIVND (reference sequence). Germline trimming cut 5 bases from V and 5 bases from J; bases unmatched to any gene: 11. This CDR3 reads CASSRTQGGEYGYTF. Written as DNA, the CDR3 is TGTGCCAGTAGTCGTACGCAGGGGGGCGAGTATGGCTACACCTTC. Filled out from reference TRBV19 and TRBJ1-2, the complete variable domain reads DGGITQSPKYLFRKEGQNVTLSCEQNLNHDAMYWYRQDPGQGLRLIYYSQIVNDFQKGDIAEGYSVSREKKESFPLTVTSAQKNPTAFYLCASSRTQGGEYGYTFGSGTRLTVV.

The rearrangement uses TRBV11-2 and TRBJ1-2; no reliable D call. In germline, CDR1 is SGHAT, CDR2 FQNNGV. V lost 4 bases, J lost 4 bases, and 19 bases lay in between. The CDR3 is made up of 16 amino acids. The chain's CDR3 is CASSSFPRREGYGYTF. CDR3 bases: TGTGCCAGCAGCTCATTTCCTAGACGGGAAGGCTATGGCTACACCTTC.

The CDR3 is CASSSGTGDEQYF. The CDR3 DNA sequence: TGTGCCAGCAGCTCTGGGACAGGCGACGAGCAGTACTTC. The chain couples TRBV7-6 to TRBJ2-7, with TRBD1 matching 8 bases. V shed 4 bases, J shed 5 bases, and the junction held 4 bases outside the gene matches. Germline loops: CDR1 SGHVS, CDR2 FNYEAQ. The CDR3 is made up of 13 amino acids.

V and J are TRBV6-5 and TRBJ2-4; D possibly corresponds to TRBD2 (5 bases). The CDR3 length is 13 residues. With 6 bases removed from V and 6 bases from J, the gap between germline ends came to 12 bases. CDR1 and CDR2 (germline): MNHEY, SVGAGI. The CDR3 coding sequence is TGTGCCAGCAGCAAGGGCGCGGGAAACATTCAGTACTTC. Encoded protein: CASSKGAGNIQYF.

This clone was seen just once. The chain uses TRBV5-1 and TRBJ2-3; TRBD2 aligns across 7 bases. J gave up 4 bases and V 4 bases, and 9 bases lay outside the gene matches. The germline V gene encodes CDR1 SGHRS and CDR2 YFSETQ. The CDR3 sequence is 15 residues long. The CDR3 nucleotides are TGCGCCAGCAGCCCAGTGAGGGAGGGTCCAGATACGCAGTATTTT. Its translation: CASSPVREGPDTQYF.

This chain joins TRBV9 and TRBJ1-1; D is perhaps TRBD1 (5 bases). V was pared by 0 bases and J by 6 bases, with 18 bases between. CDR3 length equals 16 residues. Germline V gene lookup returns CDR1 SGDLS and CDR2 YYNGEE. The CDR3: CASSVASGGGSAEAFF. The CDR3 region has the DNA TGTGCCAGCAGCGTAGCGAGCGGGGGAGGTAGTGCTGAAGCTTTCTTT.

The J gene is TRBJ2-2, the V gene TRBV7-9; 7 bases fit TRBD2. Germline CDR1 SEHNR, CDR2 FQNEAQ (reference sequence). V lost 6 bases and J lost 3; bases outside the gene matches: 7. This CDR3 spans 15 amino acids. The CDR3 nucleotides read TGTGCCAGCAGTTCCGGGACTACACACACCGGGGAGCTGTTTTTT. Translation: CASSSGTTHTGELFF.

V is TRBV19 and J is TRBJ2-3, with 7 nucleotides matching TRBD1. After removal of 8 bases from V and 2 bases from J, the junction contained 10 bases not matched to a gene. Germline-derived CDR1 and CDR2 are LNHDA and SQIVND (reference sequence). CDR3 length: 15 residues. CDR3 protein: CASSDRPLLTDTQYF. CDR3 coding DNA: TGTGCCAGTTCGGACAGGCCGTTACTCACAGATACGCAGTATTTT. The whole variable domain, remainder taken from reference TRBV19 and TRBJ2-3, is DGGITQSPKYLFRKEGQNVTLSCEQNLNHDAMYWYRQDPGQGLRLIYYSQIVNDFQKGDIAEGYSVSREKKESFPLTVTSAQKNPTAFYLCASSDRPLLTDTQYFGPGTRLTVL.

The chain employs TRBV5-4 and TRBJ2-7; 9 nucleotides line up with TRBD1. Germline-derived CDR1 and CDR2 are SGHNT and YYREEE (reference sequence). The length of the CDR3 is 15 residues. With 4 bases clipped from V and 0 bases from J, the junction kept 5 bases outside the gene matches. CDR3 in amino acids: CASSRTTGGSYEQYF. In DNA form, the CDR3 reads TGTGCCAGCAGCCGCACGACAGGGGGCTCCTACGAGCAGTACTTC.

CDR3 loop: CASSLDGLAGAGTYNEQFF. The DNA of the CDR3 is TGCGCCAGCAGCTTGGACGGACTAGCGGGAGCCGGGACCTACAATGAGCAGTTCTTC. The J gene is TRBJ2-1, the V gene TRBV5-1; TRBD2 agrees at 13 bases. Germline trimming cut 0 bases from V and 2 bases from J; bases unmatched to any gene: 8. The CDR3 totals 19 residues. The germline V gene encodes CDR1 SGHRS and CDR2 YFSETQ.

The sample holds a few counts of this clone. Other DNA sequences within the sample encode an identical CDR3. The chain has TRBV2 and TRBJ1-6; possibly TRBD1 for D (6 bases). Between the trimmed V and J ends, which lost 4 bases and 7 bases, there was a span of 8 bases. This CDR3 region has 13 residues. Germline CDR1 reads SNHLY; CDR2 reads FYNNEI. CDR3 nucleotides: TGTGCCAGCAGTGGTCAGGGGAATTCACCCCTCCACTTT. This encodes CASSGQGNSPLHF.

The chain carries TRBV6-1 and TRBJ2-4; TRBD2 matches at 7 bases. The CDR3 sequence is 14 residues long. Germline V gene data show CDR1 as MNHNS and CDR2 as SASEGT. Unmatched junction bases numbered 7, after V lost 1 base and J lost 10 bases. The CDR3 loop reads CASSEVPGTKIQYF. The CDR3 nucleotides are TGTGCCAGCAGTGAAGTTCCGGGGACTAAAATTCAGTACTTC.

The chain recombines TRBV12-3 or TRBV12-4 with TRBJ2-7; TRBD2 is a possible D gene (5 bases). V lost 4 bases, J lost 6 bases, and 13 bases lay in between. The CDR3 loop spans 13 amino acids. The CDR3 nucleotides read TGTGCCAGCAGTTGGACTGTTCAAGTCGAGCAGTACTTC. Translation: CASSWTVQVEQYF.

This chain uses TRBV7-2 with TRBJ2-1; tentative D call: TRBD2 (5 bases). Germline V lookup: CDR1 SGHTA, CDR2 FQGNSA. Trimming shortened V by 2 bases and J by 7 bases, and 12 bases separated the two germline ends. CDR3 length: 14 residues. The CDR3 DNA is TGTGCCAGCAGCTTATCCGGGGTGGAAAATGAGCAGTTCTTC. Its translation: CASSLSGVENEQFF.

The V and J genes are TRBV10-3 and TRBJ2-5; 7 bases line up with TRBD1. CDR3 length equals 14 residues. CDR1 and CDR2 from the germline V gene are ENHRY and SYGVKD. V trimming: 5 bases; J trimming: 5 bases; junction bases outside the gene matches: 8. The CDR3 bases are TGTGCCATCAGTCTAGGGGGACAGTTTGAGACCCAGTACTTC. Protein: CAISLGGQFETQYF.

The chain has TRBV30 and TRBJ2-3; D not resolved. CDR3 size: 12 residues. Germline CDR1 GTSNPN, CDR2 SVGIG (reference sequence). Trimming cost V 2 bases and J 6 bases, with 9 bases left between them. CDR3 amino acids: CAWSPVPDTQYF. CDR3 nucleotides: TGTGCCTGGAGTCCAGTTCCGGATACGCAGTATTTT. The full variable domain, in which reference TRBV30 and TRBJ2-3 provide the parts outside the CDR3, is SQTIHQWPATLVQPVGSPLSLECTVEGTSNPNLYWYRQAAGRGLQLLFYSVGIGQISSEVPQNLSASRPQDRQFILSSKKLLLSDSGFYLCAWSPVPDTQYFGPGTRLTVL.

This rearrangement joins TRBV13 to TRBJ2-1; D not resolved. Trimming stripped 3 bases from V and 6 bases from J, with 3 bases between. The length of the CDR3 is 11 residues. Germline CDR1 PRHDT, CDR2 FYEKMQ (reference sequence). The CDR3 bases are TGTGCCAGCAGCTTCTCCAATGAGCAGTTCTTC. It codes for CASSFSNEQFF.

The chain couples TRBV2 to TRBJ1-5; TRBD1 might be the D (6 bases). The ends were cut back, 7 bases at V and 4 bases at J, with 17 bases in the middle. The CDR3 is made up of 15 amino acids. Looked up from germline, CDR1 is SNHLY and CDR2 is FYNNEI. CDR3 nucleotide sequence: TGTGCCAGCAAGCGGGAGGGGGGCTCAAATCAGCCCCAGCATTTT. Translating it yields CASKREGGSNQPQHF.